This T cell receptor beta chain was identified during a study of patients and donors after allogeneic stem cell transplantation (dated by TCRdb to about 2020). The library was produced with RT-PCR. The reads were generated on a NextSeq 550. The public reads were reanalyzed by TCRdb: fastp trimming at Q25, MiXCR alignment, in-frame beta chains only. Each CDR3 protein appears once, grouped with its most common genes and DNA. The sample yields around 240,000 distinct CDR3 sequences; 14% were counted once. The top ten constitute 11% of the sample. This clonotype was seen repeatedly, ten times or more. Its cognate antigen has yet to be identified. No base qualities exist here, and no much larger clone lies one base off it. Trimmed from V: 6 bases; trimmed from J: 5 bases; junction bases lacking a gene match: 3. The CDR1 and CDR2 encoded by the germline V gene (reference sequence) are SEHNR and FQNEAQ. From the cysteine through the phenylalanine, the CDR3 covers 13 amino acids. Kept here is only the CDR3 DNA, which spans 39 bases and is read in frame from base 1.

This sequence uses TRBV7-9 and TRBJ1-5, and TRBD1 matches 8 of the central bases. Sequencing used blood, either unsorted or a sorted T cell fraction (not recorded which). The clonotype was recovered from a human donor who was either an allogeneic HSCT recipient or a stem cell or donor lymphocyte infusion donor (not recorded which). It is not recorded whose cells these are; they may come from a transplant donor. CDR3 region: CASRQGVDQPQHF. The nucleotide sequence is TGTGCCAGCAGACAGGGGGTCGATCAGCCCCAGCATTTT.